This is a list of T cell receptor beta chains from one sample in a study of T cell changes during pregnancy in multiple sclerosis. TCRdb keeps only in-frame clones here, not all; method: immunoSEQ multiplex PCR. The table shows under 50,000 clones, with 90% occurring only once. Sequencing used CD4+ T cells from peripheral blood mononuclear cells, obtained in the first trimester of pregnancy. The receptors here all came from a female donor in good health, enrolled as a control in a pregnancy study. The CDR3 runs from the conserved cysteine through the conserved F or W. The order of the fields is J gene, V gene, clone size, D gene, CDR3 protein, CDR3 DNA. D genes are given only for firm matches. Clone size, where shown, is once, few, many, or a class for clones that have expanded.

>TRBJ2-5|TRBV4-3|.|.
CASSQRGGIQETQYF
TGCGCCAGCAGCCAAAGGGGGGGGATCCAAGAGACCCAGTACTTC
>TRBJ2-3|TRBV30|.|TRBD2
CAWSIGGGPDTQYF
TGTGCCTGGAGTATCGGCGGGGGGCCAGATACGCAGTATTTT
>TRBJ2-3|TRBV15|.|.
CATSTRTKSADTQYF
TGTGCCACCAGCACAAGGACTAAATCCGCAGATACGCAGTATTTT
>TRBJ1-2|TRBV30|.|TRBD1
CAWRPTGGRSYTF
TGTGCCTGGAGACCGACAGGGGGAAGAAGCTACACCTTC
>TRBJ1-5|TRBV7-9|.|.
CASSLGAGNSNQPQHF
TGTGCCAGCAGCTTAGGGGCCGGGAATAGCAATCAGCCCCAGCATTTT
>TRBJ1-2|TRBV28|.|.
CASSLSGGYTF
TGTGCCAGCAGTTTATCGGGGGGCTACACCTTC
>TRBJ2-3|TRBV5-1|once|.
CASSSLVAALAVNTQYF
TGCGCCAGCAGCTCCCTCGTGGCGGCCCTAGCAGTAAATACGCAGTATTTT
>TRBJ2-1|TRBV11-2|.|TRBD2
CASSLDRYSGGKGEQFF
TGTGCCAGCAGCTTAGATCGTTATAGCGGGGGGAAAGGTGAGCAGTTCTTC
>TRBJ2-3|TRBV5-6|.|TRBD2
CASFSGGTDTQYF
TGTGCCAGCTTTAGCGGGGGCACAGATACGCAGTATTTT
>TRBJ2-7|TRBV27|once|TRBD1
CASSLDRGYEQYF
TGTGCCAGCAGTTTAGACAGGGGCTACGAGCAGTACTTC
>TRBJ2-7|TRBV7-3|once|.
CASSQGPGALYEQYF
TGTGCCAGTAGTCAGGGGCCCGGCGCGCTCTACGAGCAGTACTTC